One T cell receptor (beta chain) is described in this entry. Generated by immunoSEQ multiplex PCR, the TCRdb table keeps only in-frame clones and is missing some. Of about 110,000 clones in the sample, less than 95% were seen once. The source of the sample is a study of T cell changes during pregnancy in multiple sclerosis. V lost 2 bases to trimming and J lost 6 bases, with 16 bases between them. In germline, CDR1 is LGHNA, CDR2 YSLEER. The CDR3 covers 15 residues. V gene TRBV4-3 combines with J gene TRBJ1-1; a weak D match, TRBD1 (6 bases). The sequencing used peripheral blood, collected before pregnancy. The source of this sequence is a female donor with multiple sclerosis, enrolled in a pregnancy study. This CDR3 reads CASSQRGMAGAEAFF. The DNA for the CDR3 is TGCGCCAGCAGCCAACGGGGAATGGCAGGGGCTGAAGCTTTCTTT.